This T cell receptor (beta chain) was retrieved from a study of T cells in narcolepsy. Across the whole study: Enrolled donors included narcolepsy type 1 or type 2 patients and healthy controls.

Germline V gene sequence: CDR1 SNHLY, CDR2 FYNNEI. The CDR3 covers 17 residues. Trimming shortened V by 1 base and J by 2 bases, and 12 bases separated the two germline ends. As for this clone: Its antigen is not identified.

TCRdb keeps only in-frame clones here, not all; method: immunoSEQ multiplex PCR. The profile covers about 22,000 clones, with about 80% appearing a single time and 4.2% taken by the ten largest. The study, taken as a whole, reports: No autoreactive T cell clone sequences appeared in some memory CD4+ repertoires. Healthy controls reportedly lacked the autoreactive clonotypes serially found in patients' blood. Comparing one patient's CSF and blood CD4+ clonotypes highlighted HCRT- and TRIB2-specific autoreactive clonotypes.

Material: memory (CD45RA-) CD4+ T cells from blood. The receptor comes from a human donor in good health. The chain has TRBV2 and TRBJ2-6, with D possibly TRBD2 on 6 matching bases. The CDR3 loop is CASSEGLRGTGANVLTF. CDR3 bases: TGTGCCAGCAGTGAAGGGCTCCGGGGGACTGGGGCCAACGTCCTGACTTTC.